This record looks at one T cell receptor (beta chain) sequence and its context. Authors' processing steps: Scientists estimated how many nucleated cells there were by amplifying reference gene primers. TCRdb keeps only in-frame clones here, not all; method: immunoSEQ multiplex PCR. D and trimming come from the DNA, and the V and J calls and clone size come from that table. Of some 340,000 clones in the sample, around 83% were seen once. The source of the sample is a study of blood T cell repertoires in COVID-19. About the study: The United States, Italy and Spain provided the acute and convalescent COVID-19 samples. Sources were T cells, B-cell-depleted T cells, or PBMCs; the material itself was cDNA or gDNA.

Germline-derived CDR1 and CDR2 are SGHNT and YENEEA. Trimming took off 5 bases at V and 4 bases at J, with 14 bases between the two ends. CDR3 length: 14 amino acids. What was sequenced was peripheral blood. V is TRBV11-3 and J is TRBJ1-2; D possibly corresponds to TRBD1 (5 bases). The receptor was isolated from a man aged 25-45 years with active or convalescent COVID-19. The CDR3 loop is CASSLGRQPYGYTF. In DNA, the CDR3 is TGTGCCAGCAGCCTCGGGAGACAGCCCTATGGCTACACCTTC. Variable domain in full (rest from reference TRBV11-3 and TRBJ1-2): EAGVVQSPRYKIIEKKQPVAFWCNPISGHNTLYWYLQNLGQGPELLIRYENEEAVDDSQLPKDRFSAERLKGVDSTLKIQPAELGDSAVYLCASSLGRQPYGYTFGSGTRLTVV.